The sequence of this TCR beta chain was determined in a study of CD8 T cells in ankylosing spondylitis. Study-wide results and limits: It appeared that ankylosing spondylitis blood was characterized by a TCR beta motif of about 8 highly homologous variants. Clones tied to disease were said to be significantly enriched in matched ankylosing spondylitis synovial fluid. CD8+ disease-linked clones were present at relatively low frequencies in blood.

This CDR3 comprises 14 residues. V lost 5 bases and J 8 bases, leaving 15 bases between the germline ends. Quantitative barcoded 5'-RACE was used to prepare TCR beta libraries. TCRdb recomputed calls from the 5' RACE reads with MiXCR, one row per CDR3 protein. The data hold more than 650,000 distinct CDR3 sequences, with 12% observed a single time. In its sample, this clonotype was seen a few times. The target antigen is unknown. Sequencing was performed on blood, either unsorted or a sorted T cell fraction (not recorded which). The TCR was taken from a male donor with ankylosing spondylitis. V usage is TRBV12-3 or TRBV12-4 and J usage is TRBJ1-4; no reliable D call. In DNA, the CDR3 is TGTGCCAGCAGTCCCGCCGCCCCTGGGGAAAAACTGTTTTTT. It is translated as CASSPAAPGEKLFF.